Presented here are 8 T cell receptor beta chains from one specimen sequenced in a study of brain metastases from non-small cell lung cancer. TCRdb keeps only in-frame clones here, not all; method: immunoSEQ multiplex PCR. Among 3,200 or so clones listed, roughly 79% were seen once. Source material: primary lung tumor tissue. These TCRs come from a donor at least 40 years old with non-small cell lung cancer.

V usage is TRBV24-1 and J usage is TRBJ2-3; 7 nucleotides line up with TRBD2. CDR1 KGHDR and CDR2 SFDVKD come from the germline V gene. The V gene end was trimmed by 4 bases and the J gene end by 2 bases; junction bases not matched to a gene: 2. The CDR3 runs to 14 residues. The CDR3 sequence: CATSERGVTDTQYF. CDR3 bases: TGTGCCACCAGTGAACGGGGGGTCACAGATACGCAGTATTTT.

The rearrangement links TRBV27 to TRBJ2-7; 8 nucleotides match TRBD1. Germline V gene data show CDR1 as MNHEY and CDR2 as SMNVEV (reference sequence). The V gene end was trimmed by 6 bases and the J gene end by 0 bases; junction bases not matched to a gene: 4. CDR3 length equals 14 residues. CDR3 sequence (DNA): TGTGCCAGCAGGGACCAGGGGGCCTCCTACGAGCAGTACTTC. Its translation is CASRDQGASYEQYF.

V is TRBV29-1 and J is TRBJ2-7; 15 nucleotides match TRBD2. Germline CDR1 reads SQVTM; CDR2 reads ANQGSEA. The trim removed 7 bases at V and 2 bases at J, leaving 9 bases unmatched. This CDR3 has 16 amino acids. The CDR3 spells CSAAGTSGGYTYEQYF. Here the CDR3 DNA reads TGCAGCGCCGCCGGGACTAGCGGGGGGTACACCTACGAGCAGTACTTC.

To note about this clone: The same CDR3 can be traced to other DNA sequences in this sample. The CDR3 sequence: CASSLEAVPRRTGELFF. For the CDR3, the DNA is TGCGCCAGCAGCTTGGAGGCAGTTCCTAGGCGCACCGGGGAGCTGTTTTTT. The chain couples TRBV5-1 to TRBJ2-2; D call uncertain. Between the trimmed V and J ends, which lost 0 bases and 4 bases, there was a span of 16 bases. Germline CDR1 reads SGHRS; CDR2 reads YFSETQ. This CDR3 spans 17 amino acids.

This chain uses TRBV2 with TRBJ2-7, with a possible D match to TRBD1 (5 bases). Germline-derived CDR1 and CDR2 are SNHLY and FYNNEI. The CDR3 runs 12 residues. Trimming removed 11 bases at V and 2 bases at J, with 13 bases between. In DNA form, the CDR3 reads TGTGCCGCAATGCAGGGCCCCTACGAGCAGTACTTC. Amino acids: CAAMQGPYEQYF.

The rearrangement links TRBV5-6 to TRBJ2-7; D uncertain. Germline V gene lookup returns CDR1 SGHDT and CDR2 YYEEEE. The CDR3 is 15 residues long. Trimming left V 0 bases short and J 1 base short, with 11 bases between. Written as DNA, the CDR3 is TGTGCCAGCAGCTTGGCCTCATTCAGGTCCTACGAGCAGTACTTC. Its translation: CASSLASFRSYEQYF.

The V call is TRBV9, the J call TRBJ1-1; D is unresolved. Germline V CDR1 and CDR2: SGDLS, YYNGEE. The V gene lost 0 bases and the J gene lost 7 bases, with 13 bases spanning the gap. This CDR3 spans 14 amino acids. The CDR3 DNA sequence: TGTGCCAGCAGCGTAGCGAACCTTCCTGGTGAAGCTTTCTTT. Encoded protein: CASSVANLPGEAFF.

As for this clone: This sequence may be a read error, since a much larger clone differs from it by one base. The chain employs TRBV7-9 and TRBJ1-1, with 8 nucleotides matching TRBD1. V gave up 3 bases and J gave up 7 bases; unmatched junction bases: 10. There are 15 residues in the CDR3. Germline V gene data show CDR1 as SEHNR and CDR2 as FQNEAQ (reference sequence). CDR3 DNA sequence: TGTGCCAGCAGCTTGGGGAGGACAGGGAGTATTGAAGCTTTCTTT. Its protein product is CASSLGRTGSIEAFF.